Shown below are 30 T cell receptor beta chains from a single sample sequenced in a study of T-cell memory formation after mild COVID-19. A single record per CDR3 protein comes from TCRdb applying MiXCR to the 5' RACE reads. The repertoire has some 150,000 distinct CDR3 sequences, approximately 5.7% of them found once; the top ten carry around 1.9%. Sequencing used PBMCs or a T cell subset sorted from them (not recorded which). These receptors were taken from an adult woman who had mild COVID-19 (a few samples of this study predate the infection). Cell type and time point are not known.

The V and J genes are TRBV19 and TRBJ2-1; the D is unclear. The CDR3 extends over 17 amino acids. Trimming shortened V by 1 base and J by 6 bases, and 19 bases separated the two germline ends. The germline V gene has CDR1 LNHDA and CDR2 SQIVND (reference sequence). The CDR3 region has the DNA TGTGCCAGTAGTATAGGACATAGTATCTTATCGGGCAATGAGCAGTTCTTC. Translated, it gives CASSIGHSILSGNEQFF.

The chain is built from TRBV4-2 and TRBJ1-1; D gene unclear. Germline values: CDR1 LGHNA, CDR2 YNFKEQ. CDR3 length equals 14 residues. The germline V and J ends were trimmed by 1 base and 1 base, with 7 bases remaining between them. CDR3 region: CASSQGVKNTEAFF. CDR3 in DNA: TGTGCCAGCAGCCAAGGGGTCAAGAACACTGAAGCTTTCTTT.

The table lists this clonotype with a few counts. The rearrangement links TRBV3-1 to TRBJ1-1, with D possibly matching TRBD1 (6 bases). The V gene lost 0 bases and the J gene lost 1 base, with 9 bases spanning the gap. The germline V gene has CDR1 LGHDT and CDR2 YNNKEL (reference sequence). The CDR3 totals 15 residues. CDR3 sequence: CASSQDRGRNTEAFF. In DNA, the CDR3 is TGTGCCAGCAGCCAAGACAGGGGCAGGAACACTGAAGCTTTCTTT.

There are many counts of this clonotype. The J gene is TRBJ2-5, the V gene TRBV5-1; no clear D. The CDR3 runs to 13 residues. Germline CDR1 is SGHRS and CDR2 is YFSETQ. Trimming removed 0 bases from V and 4 bases from J, with 7 bases in between. CDR3 sequence (DNA): TGCGCCAGCAGCTTGGAGGGTCGAGAGACCCAGTACTTC. This encodes CASSLEGRETQYF.

This clonotype occurred many times. The V and J genes are TRBV12-3 or TRBV12-4 and TRBJ2-2; perhaps TRBD1 as D (6 bases). The length of the CDR3 is 16 residues. The V and J ends lost 3 bases and 1 base respectively, with 12 bases between them. The CDR3 here is CASSLGDRRNTGELFF. The CDR3 DNA is TGTGCCAGCAGTTTGGGCGACAGGAGGAACACCGGGGAGCTGTTTTTT.

This clonotype was seen at least ten times. The V call is TRBV5-1, the J call TRBJ2-2; D possibly corresponds to TRBD2 (6 bases). The CDR3 totals 15 residues. V was trimmed by 1 base and J by 6 bases, leaving 13 bases between them. CDR1 is SGHRS, CDR2 YFSETQ, per germline. In nucleotides, the CDR3 is TGCGCCAGCAGCTTGATCGCGGGGAAGGCCGGGGAGCTGTTTTTT. It specifies CASSLIAGKAGELFF.

This clonotype was detected a few times. The chain carries TRBV5-1 and TRBJ2-3; no clear D. The CDR3 consists of 13 residues. Germline CDR1 is SGHRS and CDR2 is YFSETQ. Trimming shortened V by 3 bases and J by 5 bases, and 10 bases separated the two germline ends. CDR3 region: CASSSGAGDTQYF. Written as DNA, the CDR3 is TGCGCCAGCAGCTCAGGAGCAGGAGATACGCAGTATTTT.

This clonotype was picked up a small number of times. This chain connects TRBV29-1 to TRBJ2-1; 10 nucleotides align to TRBD2. The CDR3 spans 14 residues. V lost 6 bases to trimming and J lost 6 bases; unmatched junction nucleotides: 8. CDR1 SQVTM and CDR2 ANQGSEA come from the germline V gene. CDR3 DNA sequence: TGCAGCGTCAGGTCCAGCGGGGGGGGCAATGAGCAGTTCTTC. This sequence encodes CSVRSSGGGNEQFF.

This clonotype was detected many times. The gene calls are TRBV5-6 and TRBJ2-5; 10 bases are shared with TRBD1. The length of the CDR3 is 17 residues. V lost 0 bases to trimming and J lost 5 bases; unmatched junction nucleotides: 10. Germline CDR1 and CDR2: SGHDT and YYEEEE. The CDR3 region has the DNA TGTGCCAGCAGCTTGGGATGGGACGACAGGGGGCACGAGACCCAGTACTTC. It codes for CASSLGWDDRGHETQYF.

The chain uses TRBV5-4 and TRBJ2-3; 11 bases map to TRBD2. This CDR3 is 14 amino acids long. The V gene's germline CDR1 is SGHNT and CDR2 YYREEE (reference sequence). CDR3: CAHTSGGFTDTQYF. The DNA for the CDR3 is TGTGCGCATACTAGCGGGGGATTCACAGATACGCAGTATTTT.

This clonotype came up many times. The chain combines TRBV7-8 with TRBJ1-2; 8 bases are a match to TRBD1. CDR3 length: 14 residues. Germline trimming cut 3 bases from V and 7 bases from J; bases unmatched to any gene: 7. Germline CDR1 is SGHVS and CDR2 is FQNEAQ. This CDR3 is CASSLGQAGGGYTF. The CDR3 DNA is TGTGCCAGCAGCTTGGGACAGGCCGGGGGTGGCTACACCTTC. The full variable domain, in which reference TRBV7-8 and TRBJ1-2 provide the parts outside the CDR3, is GAGVSQSPRYKVAKRGQDVALRCDPISGHVSLFWYQQALGQGPEFLTYFQNEAQLDKSGLPSDRFFAERPEGSVSTLKIQRTQQEDSAVYLCASSLGQAGGGYTFGSGTRLTVV.

This clonotype has ten or more counts. The V call is TRBV12-3 or TRBV12-4, the J call TRBJ1-6; D unclear. Trimming removed 7 bases at V and 0 bases at J, with 7 bases between. This CDR3 is 14 amino acids long. The CDR3 region is CASTGSSYNSPLHF. Here the CDR3 DNA reads TGTGCCAGCACTGGGAGCTCCTATAATTCACCCCTCCACTTT.

This clonotype was detected ten times or more. The chain employs TRBV6-5 and TRBJ1-6, with D maybe TRBD1 (5 bases). Trimming took off 6 bases at V and 7 bases at J, with 7 bases between the two ends. Germline CDR1 reads MNHEY; CDR2 reads SVGAGI. There are 12 residues in the CDR3. The DNA for the CDR3 is TGTGCCAGCAGCCGGGGCAATTCACCCCTCCACTTT. It specifies CASSRGNSPLHF.

This clonotype was picked up many times. This CDR3 reads CASSSRLAGAGEQYF. In nucleotides, the CDR3 is TGTGCCAGCAGTTCCCGACTAGCGGGAGCAGGGGAGCAGTACTTC. The rearrangement joins TRBV6-6 to TRBJ2-7; 12 nucleotides line up with TRBD2. The CDR3 extends over 15 amino acids. V dropped 4 bases and J dropped 7; count of bases not matched to a gene: 8. The V gene's germline CDR1 is MNHNY and CDR2 SVGAGI (reference sequence).

The chain couples TRBV7-3 to TRBJ1-2; D may be TRBD1 (5 bases). The CDR3 extends over 13 amino acids. Between the trimmed V and J ends, which lost 2 bases and 10 bases, there was a span of 14 bases. Germline V lookup: CDR1 SGHTA, CDR2 FQGTGA. CDR3 sequence: CASSLERQGVYTF. CDR3 sequence (DNA): TGTGCCAGCAGCTTAGAGCGGCAGGGCGTCTACACCTTC. Supplemented by reference TRBV7-3 and TRBJ1-2, the full variable domain reads GAGVSQTPSNKVTEKGKYVELRCDPISGHTALYWYRQSLGQGPEFLIYFQGTGAADDSGLPNDRFFAVRPEGSVSTLKIQRTERGDSAVYLCASSLERQGVYTFGSGTRLTVV.

The sample holds many counts of this clonotype. The chain has TRBV4-2 and TRBJ2-3; possibly TRBD1 or TRBD2 for D (6 bases each). V was clipped by 0 bases and J by 3 bases, with 16 bases between them. This CDR3 is built from 17 residues. Germline V CDR1 and CDR2: LGHNA, YNFKEQ. CDR3 in DNA: TGTGCCAGCAGCCAAGATTTTGGGGGGCCGAGAACAGATACGCAGTATTTT. Translating it yields CASSQDFGGPRTDTQYF.

This clonotype was counted between two and nine times. V usage is TRBV30 and J usage is TRBJ2-1; D might be TRBD1 or TRBD2, each matching 5 bases. CDR3 length: 14 residues. Germline CDR1 and CDR2: GTSNPN and SVGIG (reference sequence). Trimming cost V 4 bases and J 0 bases, with 10 bases left between them. The CDR3, as DNA: TGTGCCTGGATGGGACCCAACTCCTACAATGAGCAGTTCTTC. Translation: CAWMGPNSYNEQFF.

This clonotype has a count of ten or more. The gene calls are TRBV5-1 and TRBJ2-7; 8 bases align to TRBD1. The CDR3 spans 15 residues. With 0 bases clipped from V and 6 bases from J, the junction kept 8 bases outside the gene matches. The germline gives CDR1 SGHRS, CDR2 YFSETQ. Here the CDR3 DNA reads TGCGCCAGCAGCTTGGGGGCTCAGGGGGCCGGCGAGCAGTACTTC. Its translation is CASSLGAQGAGEQYF.

This clonotype was counted only a few times. The CDR3 sequence is CASSLVLRGIGEQFF. In nucleotides, the CDR3 is TGTGCCAGCAGCTTAGTGCTTAGGGGGATCGGTGAGCAGTTCTTC. The rearrangement links TRBV11-2 to TRBJ2-1; D perhaps matches TRBD1 (6 bases). Per the germline V gene, CDR1 is SGHAT and CDR2 is FQNNGV. Trimming pared 1 base from V and 9 bases from J, leaving 16 bases between. The CDR3 has 15 residues.

This clonotype has a count of ten or more. V and J are TRBV5-1 and TRBJ2-1, with D tentatively TRBD1 (5 bases). CDR1 SGHRS and CDR2 YFSETQ come from the germline V gene. The CDR3 length is 14 residues. Trimming stripped 7 bases from V and 2 bases from J, with 13 bases between. Written as DNA, the CDR3 is TGCGCCAGCCGGACGCAGGGTACCTACAATGAGCAGTTCTTC. Residues: CASRTQGTYNEQFF. Full variable domain (outside the CDR3, taken from reference TRBV5-1 and TRBJ2-1): KAGVTQTPRYLIKTRGQQVTLSCSPISGHRSVSWYQQTPGQGLQFLFEYFSETQRNKGNFPGRFSGRQFSNSRSEMNVSTLELGDSALYLCASRTQGTYNEQFFGPGTRLTVL.

The chain links TRBV3-1 to TRBJ1-1; no firm D call. Trimming removed 0 bases at V and 0 bases at J, with 17 bases between. The V gene's germline CDR1 is LGHDT and CDR2 YNNKEL (reference sequence). This CDR3 has 18 residues. The CDR3 reads CASSQDLGSSAVNTEAFF. Here the CDR3 DNA reads TGTGCCAGCAGCCAAGATCTGGGTAGTTCAGCAGTGAACACTGAAGCTTTCTTT.

This clonotype was detected ten times or more. V usage is TRBV11-3 and J usage is TRBJ2-7, with 7 nucleotides matching TRBD1. This CDR3 comprises 15 residues. Germline CDR1 and CDR2: SGHNT and YENEEA. Losses at the gene ends were 5 bases for V and 2 bases for J; bases not matched to a gene: 9. The CDR3: CASSHRRQGPYEQYF. CDR3 bases: TGTGCCAGCAGCCATAGGAGACAGGGTCCCTACGAGCAGTACTTC.

In regard to this clonotype: This could be a read error, since a much larger clone is one nucleotide away. In this CDR3 the conserved last residue, phenylalanine or tryptophan, is missing, so a read error is likely. This chain uses TRBV20-1 with TRBJ2-5; TRBD2 agrees at 7 bases. The CDR3 runs 11 residues. The junction had 8 bases not matched to a gene; V was cut back by 5 bases and J by 11 bases. Germline V gene data show CDR1 as DFQATT and CDR2 as SNEGSKA (reference sequence). CDR3 loop: CSARPRGVQYL. In DNA, the CDR3 is TGCAGTGCTCGCCCCCGGGGGGTTCAGTACTTG.

This clonotype was seen ten or more times. The genes are TRBV6-5 and TRBJ1-1; D not certain. Germline assignment: CDR1 MNHEY and CDR2 SVGAGI. The CDR3 sequence is 13 residues long. Deletions cut 7 bases from V and 7 bases from J, with 16 bases between. The CDR3: CASNIMAAGEAFF. As DNA, the CDR3 is TGTGCCAGCAACATTATGGCAGCGGGTGAAGCTTTCTTT.

This clonotype turned up a few times. V usage is TRBV7-2 and J usage is TRBJ2-7; 14 nucleotides agree with TRBD2. The CDR3 totals 16 residues. V lost 1 base, J lost 9 bases, and 8 bases stayed unmatched. Germline V CDR1 and CDR2: SGHTA, FQGNSA. The CDR3 DNA is TGTGCCAGCAGCTTAGGCGGACTAGCGGGAGGCAACGTGCAGTACTTC. Its protein product is CASSLGGLAGGNVQYF.

This clonotype occurred many times. The chain employs TRBV20-1 and TRBJ2-3; 8 bases match TRBD2. The germline gives CDR1 DFQATT, CDR2 SNEGSKA (reference sequence). V gave up 1 base and J gave up 2 bases; unmatched junction bases: 2. This CDR3 comprises 14 residues. CDR3 sequence (DNA): TGCAGTGCTAGAGCGGGGGGGATCACAGATACGCAGTATTTT. It encodes CSARAGGITDTQYF.

This clonotype has a handful of counts. V gene TRBV12-3 or TRBV12-4 combines with J gene TRBJ2-2; 8 bases fit TRBD2. This CDR3 spans 12 amino acids. J lost 4 bases, V lost 10 bases, and 2 bases had no gene match. CDR3 nucleotide sequence: TGTGCCACCCGGGAGGGCACCGGGGAGCTGTTTTTT. Translation: CATREGTGELFF.

The chain uses TRBV20-1 and TRBJ1-4; no reliable D call. The CDR3 totals 12 residues. V gave up 3 bases and J gave up 8 bases, with 10 bases separating them. Germline lookup yields CDR1 DFQATT and CDR2 SNEGSKA (reference sequence). The DNA for the CDR3 is TGCAGTGCTAGTCGAAGCAGCGAAAAACTGTTTTTT. Translation: CSASRSSEKLFF.

The chain combines TRBV5-1 with TRBJ2-3; possible D gene TRBD1, 6 bases. The V gene lost 0 bases and the J gene lost 6 bases, with 11 bases spanning the gap. CDR1 SGHRS and CDR2 YFSETQ come from the germline V gene. This CDR3 spans 14 amino acids. Here the CDR3 reads CASSLDRAPDTQYF. The CDR3 coding sequence is TGCGCCAGCAGCTTGGACAGGGCGCCGGATACGCAGTATTTT.

The gene calls are TRBV24-1 and TRBJ1-2; D not resolved. Germline CDR1 and CDR2: KGHDR and SFDVKD. V was clipped by 3 bases and J by 5 bases, with 18 bases between them. This CDR3 spans 16 amino acids. CDR3 sequence: CATSDPVLWYWYGYTF. CDR3 DNA: TGTGCCACCAGTGATCCCGTCCTGTGGTATTGGTATGGCTACACCTTC.